The 25 T cell receptor beta chains below come from one sample, sequenced in a study of blood T cell repertoires in COVID-19. Method: immunoSEQ multiplex PCR; TCRdb's copy keeps in-frame clones and lacks some. The table lists fewer than 500,000 clones, roughly 90% of them singletons. The sequenced sample was peripheral blood. Source of these receptors: a man aged 18 to 29 with COVID-19, enrolled during active disease.

The CDR3 DNA reads as TGTGCCAGCACACAGGGCGGAGAAAAACTGTTTTTT. Residues: CASTQGGEKLFF. The chain uses TRBV2 and TRBJ1-4; possible D gene TRBD1, 6 bases. The CDR3 length is 12 residues. V was trimmed by 7 bases and J by 8 bases, leaving 11 bases between them. CDR1 SNHLY and CDR2 FYNNEI come from the germline V gene.

The CDR3, as DNA: TGCGCCAGCAGCTTGGCGGGGCAGGGGGCGCGTTCCCCCTACGAGCAGTACTTC. Encoded protein: CASSLAGQGARSPYEQYF. The chain is built from TRBV5-1 and TRBJ2-7; 8 nucleotides line up with TRBD1. The germline gives CDR1 SGHRS, CDR2 YFSETQ. With 0 bases clipped from V and 2 bases from J, the junction kept 13 bases outside the gene matches. The CDR3 consists of 18 residues.

J is TRBJ2-3 and V is TRBV7-9, with 11 positions matching TRBD1. Trimming cost V 3 bases and J 6 bases; bases outside gene matches: 5. CDR1 and CDR2 (germline): SEHNR, FQNEAQ (reference sequence). The CDR3 loop spans 15 amino acids. CDR3 loop: CASSFRTGGWDTQYF. DNA of the CDR3: TGTGCCAGCAGCTTCAGGACAGGGGGCTGGGATACGCAGTATTTT. The variable domain in full, completed from reference TRBV7-9 and TRBJ2-3, reads DTGVSQNPRHKITKRGQNVTFRCDPISEHNRLYWYRQTLGQGPEFLTYFQNEAQLEKSRLLSDRFSAERPKGSFSTLEIQRTEQGDSAMYLCASSFRTGGWDTQYFGPGTRLTVL.

V and J are TRBV7-2 and TRBJ2-3; 9 nucleotides line up with TRBD2. Unmatched junction bases numbered 9, after V lost 1 base and J lost 10 bases. The CDR3 is 15 amino acids. From germline, CDR1 is SGHTA and CDR2 FQGNSA. DNA of the CDR3: TGTGCCAGCAGCTTAGAAGGAGGAAGCGGGAGGTCGCAGTATTTT. Protein: CASSLEGGSGRSQYF.

V and J are TRBV2 and TRBJ1-2; D unclear. Looked up from germline, CDR1 is SNHLY and CDR2 is FYNNEI. Between the trimmed V and J ends, which lost 4 bases and 3 bases, there was a span of 12 bases. There are 14 residues in the CDR3. CDR3 residues: CASSVSPEYYGYTF. The CDR3 coding sequence is TGTGCCAGCAGTGTATCACCGGAGTACTATGGCTACACCTTC.

This chain links TRBV19 with TRBJ2-2, with D possibly matching TRBD1 (8 bases). Trimming cost V 6 bases and J 4 bases, with 36 bases left between them. Germline loops: CDR1 LNHDA, CDR2 SQIVND (reference sequence). CDR3 size: 22 residues. CDR3 nucleotides: TGTGCCAGTAGGGGCGACGGACAGGGCTTGCCTAGCGGTCAGTTCCCCACCGGGGAGCTGTTTTTT. Translated, it gives CASRGDGQGLPSGQFPTGELFF.

This chain connects TRBV7-8 to TRBJ2-2, with D uncertain. The CDR3 is made up of 14 amino acids. CDR1 and CDR2 from the germline V gene are SGHVS and FQNEAQ. Trimming took 5 bases from V and 1 from J, leaving 8 bases between them. CDR3 region: CASSSTGNTGELFF. CDR3 in DNA: TGTGCCAGCAGCAGTACCGGGAACACCGGGGAGCTGTTTTTT.

The chain is built from TRBV18 and TRBJ2-5; no reliable D call. The CDR3 spans 12 residues. Germline V gene sequence: CDR1 KGHSH, CDR2 LQKENI. V gave up 4 bases and J gave up 5 bases, with 8 bases separating them. This CDR3 reads CASSHSRETQYF. The CDR3 DNA reads as TGTGCCAGCTCACACAGTCGGGAGACCCAGTACTTC.

This clone was detected only once. This chain joins TRBV11-2 and TRBJ1-1; D unclear. V lost 1 base and J lost 3, with 12 bases in between. Germline CDR1 is SGHAT and CDR2 is FQNNGV. The CDR3 totals 15 residues. The DNA for the CDR3 is TGTGCCAGCAGCTTAGTCGGGGTGGGTGACACTGAAGCTTTCTTT. Amino acids: CASSLVGVGDTEAFF. The full variable domain, in which reference TRBV11-2 and TRBJ1-1 provide the parts outside the CDR3, is EAGVAQSPRYKIIEKRQSVAFWCNPISGHATLYWYQQILGQGPKLLIQFQNNGVVDDSQLPKDRFSAERLKGVDSTLKIQPAKLEDSAVYLCASSLVGVGDTEAFFGQGTRLTVV.

The CDR3 region has the DNA TGCAGCGTTATGTCAGGGGGCGTCTACGAGCAGTACTTC. It is translated as CSVMSGGVYEQYF. The rearrangement joins TRBV29-1 to TRBJ2-7; TRBD1 aligns across 8 bases. This CDR3 spans 13 amino acids. V lost 5 bases and J lost 3; bases outside the gene matches: 6. Germline lookup yields CDR1 SQVTM and CDR2 ANQGSEA.

V gene TRBV5-4 combines with J gene TRBJ2-5; 10 bases align to TRBD1. V lost 3 bases to trimming and J lost 1 base; unmatched junction nucleotides: 3. The CDR3 consists of 15 residues. Germline assignment: CDR1 SGHNT and CDR2 YYREEE (reference sequence). CDR3 protein: CASSSRDRGQETQYF. Written as DNA, the CDR3 is TGTGCCAGCAGCTCTAGGGACAGGGGCCAAGAGACCCAGTACTTC.

This clone showed up just once. The chain combines TRBV6-5 with TRBJ1-2; D is undetermined. Germline V lookup: CDR1 MNHEY, CDR2 SVGAGI. The ends were cut back, 2 bases at V and 8 bases at J, with 12 bases in the middle. The CDR3 is 13 residues long. The CDR3 spells CASSYLRSMGYTF. The CDR3 DNA follows: TGTGCCAGCAGTTACCTCCGGTCTATGGGCTACACCTTC.

V and J are TRBV5-6 and TRBJ2-1, with D maybe TRBD2 (5 bases). Deletions cut 0 bases from V and 0 bases from J, with 10 bases between. This CDR3 contains 16 residues. Germline CDR1 is SGHDT and CDR2 is YYEEEE. In nucleotides, the CDR3 is TGTGCCAGCAGCTTGGGACCTGGGAGCTCCTACAATGAGCAGTTCTTC. This codes for CASSLGPGSSYNEQFF.

V gene TRBV13 combines with J gene TRBJ1-3; no reliable D call. V was shortened by 3 bases and J by 0 bases, with 3 bases between the two germline ends. The germline gives CDR1 PRHDT, CDR2 FYEKMQ (reference sequence). This CDR3 spans 13 amino acids. In nucleotides, the CDR3 is TGTGCCAGCAGCTTCGGCTCTGGAAACACCATATATTTT. Its protein product is CASSFGSGNTIYF.

The chain couples TRBV4-2 to TRBJ2-1; 7 bases agree with TRBD1. Trimming cost V 4 bases and J 11 bases; bases outside gene matches: 14. Germline V gene lookup returns CDR1 LGHNA and CDR2 YNFKEQ. This CDR3 region has 15 residues. This CDR3 reads CASSPTVSQGVKQFF. The DNA for the CDR3 is TGTGCCAGCAGCCCAACGGTGTCGCAGGGGGTAAAGCAGTTCTTC.

The rearrangement joins TRBV7-8 to TRBJ2-1; 10 bases map to TRBD2. This CDR3 comprises 14 residues. The V gene end was trimmed by 0 bases and the J gene end by 9 bases; junction bases not matched to a gene: 2. Germline loops: CDR1 SGHVS, CDR2 FQNEAQ. The CDR3 sequence is CASSLATSGFEQFF. For the CDR3, the DNA is TGTGCCAGCAGCTTAGCGACTAGCGGGTTTGAGCAGTTCTTC.

The chain is built from TRBV7-3 and TRBJ2-7; maybe TRBD2 (6 bases). The CDR3 has 13 residues. The V gene's germline CDR1 is SGHTA and CDR2 FQGTGA. V lost 0 bases, J lost 5 bases, and 8 bases lay in between. CDR3 region: CASSLTRDHEQYF. The CDR3 DNA sequence: TGTGCCAGCAGCTTAACGCGGGACCACGAGCAGTACTTC.

This clone was seen more than once but under ten times. V usage is TRBV30 and J usage is TRBJ2-5, with D perhaps matching TRBD2 (5 bases). The CDR3 is 13 amino acids. Germline CDR1 GTSNPN, CDR2 SVGIG (reference sequence). V shed 1 base and J shed 5 bases, with 11 bases lying between them. The CDR3 protein is CAWSGTAGETQYF. The CDR3 nucleotides read TGTGCCTGGAGTGGGACCGCGGGCGAGACCCAGTACTTC.

This chain joins TRBV11-2 and TRBJ1-2; no definite D call. V shed 0 bases and J shed 4 bases, with 12 bases lying between them. The CDR3 extends over 15 amino acids. CDR1 and CDR2 (germline): SGHAT, FQNNGV. The CDR3 DNA follows: TGTGCCAGCAGCTTAGATCGCGCGGTGATCTATGGCTACACCTTC. Its translation is CASSLDRAVIYGYTF.

This sequence joins TRBV18 and TRBJ1-1, with 8 bases aligning to TRBD1. The CDR3 length is 16 residues. V trimming: 4 bases; J trimming: 3 bases; junction bases outside the gene matches: 10. Germline V gene data show CDR1 as KGHSH and CDR2 as LQKENI. The CDR3 sequence is CASSRGTGFGDTEAFF. The CDR3 coding sequence is TGTGCCAGCTCACGTGGGACAGGCTTTGGGGACACTGAAGCTTTCTTT.

This clone has just a few counts. This chain links TRBV7-9 with TRBJ1-5, with D possibly being TRBD1 (5 bases). Trimming took 5 bases from V and 2 from J, leaving 13 bases between them. Per the germline V gene, CDR1 is SEHNR and CDR2 is FQNEAQ (reference sequence). CDR3 length: 15 amino acids. Here the CDR3 reads CASSPLGGGNQPQHF. CDR3 in DNA: TGTGCCAGCAGCCCCCTAGGAGGGGGCAATCAGCCCCAGCATTTT.

V gene TRBV7-9 combines with J gene TRBJ2-3, with a possible D match to TRBD2 (6 bases). The CDR3 has 16 residues. V lost 5 bases, J lost 0 bases, and 15 bases lay in between. CDR1 and CDR2 from the germline V gene are SEHNR and FQNEAQ (reference sequence). The CDR3 sequence is CASSVGTRLSTDTQYF. The CDR3 nucleotides read TGTGCCAGCAGCGTGGGGACTCGGCTTAGCACAGATACGCAGTATTTT.

J is TRBJ1-2 and V is TRBV5-5; D uncertain. Deletions cut 0 bases from V and 3 bases from J, with 12 bases between. This CDR3 spans 15 amino acids. Germline V gives CDR1 SGHKS, CDR2 YYEKEE (reference sequence). CDR3 protein: CASSLAGGVYYGYTF. The CDR3 DNA is TGTGCCAGCAGCTTGGCGGGCGGGGTTTACTATGGCTACACCTTC.

CDR3 nucleotide sequence: TGCGCCAGCAGCCAAGGGCCAAAACAGGGGGAGCGATCCTACGAGCAGTACTTC. This codes for CASSQGPKQGERSYEQYF. The chain uses TRBV4-1 and TRBJ2-7; 8 nucleotides match TRBD1. Germline CDR1 is MGHRA and CDR2 is YSYEKL. Trimming took 1 base from V and 1 from J; bases not matched to a gene: 12. The CDR3 totals 18 residues.

There are many counts of this clone. The gene calls are TRBV27 and TRBJ2-1; TRBD2 agrees at 7 bases. The CDR3 runs 16 residues. CDR1 MNHEY and CDR2 SMNVEV come from the germline V gene (reference sequence). The V gene end was trimmed by 7 bases and the J gene end by 0 bases; junction bases not matched to a gene: 9. CDR3 loop: CASIPLAASSYNEQFF. The CDR3 DNA reads TGTGCCAGCATACCGCTAGCGGCCAGCTCCTACAATGAGCAGTTCTTC.